The 15 T cell receptor beta chains below come from one sample, sequenced in a study of shared clonotypes between healthy human individuals (dated by TCRdb to between 2020 and 2021). The library relied on the immunoSEQ multiplex PCR assay. TCRdb retrieved this table from immuneACCESS and kept in-frame rearrangements only. Not all clones are present; in checked studies, unresolved V genes account for under half, and no reason is known for the remainder. The sample table shows about 2,200,000 clones, and 90% to 95% are seen once. The top ten hold about 1.5% of the sample. CD8 naive samples were CD45RO-negative cells positively selected for CCR7, giving a CD45RA+CCR7+ population that excluded TemRA cells. Sequencing used naive CD8+ T cells from PBMCs. The cell subset or site label on this specimen signifies: CD45RA+CCR7+. Receptors were obtained from a man between 18 and 35 years old in good health. Some clones in this sample may be carry-over from other donors' samples.

This chain connects TRBV5-1 to TRBJ2-1; D is ambiguous. CDR3 length: 15 residues. Trimming stripped 1 base from V and 9 bases from J, with 17 bases between. CDR1 and CDR2 from the germline V gene are SGHRS and YFSETQ. The DNA of the CDR3 is TGCGCCAGCAGCTTGTCGGTCGGGCGACTCGCTGAGCAGTTCTTC. It specifies CASSLSVGRLAEQFF.

The chain combines TRBV18 with TRBJ2-3; tentative D call: TRBD2 (6 bases). V lost 6 bases, J lost 1 base, and 14 bases lay in between. This CDR3 comprises 15 residues. Germline-derived CDR1 and CDR2 are KGHSH and LQKENI. CDR3 sequence: CASSYSGSRTDTQYF. The CDR3 nucleotides are TGTGCCAGCTCCTATAGCGGATCACGCACAGATACGCAGTATTTT.

V is TRBV7-8 and J is TRBJ1-4; D is unresolved. Trimming took off 2 bases at V and 8 bases at J, with 15 bases between the two ends. The CDR3 totals 15 residues. Germline values: CDR1 SGHVS, CDR2 FQNEAQ. In DNA, the CDR3 is TGTGCCAGCAGCTTACGGGCAGCCGCTGGCGAAAAACTGTTTTTT. It encodes CASSLRAAAGEKLFF.

The chain joins TRBV21-1 to TRBJ2-2; TRBD1, the table's D call, was not compared with the DNA. TRBV21-1 has pseudogene status. The CDR3 sequence is 16 residues long. The CDR3 region is CASSKGAQDLTGELFF. CDR3 bases: TGTGCCAGCAGCAAAGGGGCACAAGACCTAACCGGGGAGCTGTTTTTT.

V and J are TRBV27 and TRBJ2-7; 9 bases align to TRBD1. This CDR3 region has 14 residues. Germline values: CDR1 MNHEY, CDR2 SMNVEV (reference sequence). J was trimmed by 5 bases and V by 3 bases; bases with no gene match: 5. The CDR3 nucleotides read TGTGCCAGCAGTTTTGACAGGGGGTCCCACGAGCAGTACTTC. It encodes CASSFDRGSHEQYF.

The chain employs TRBV28 and TRBJ2-7; D remains unclear. The length of the CDR3 is 14 residues. Germline CDR1 reads MDHEN; CDR2 reads SYDVKM. The germline V and J ends were trimmed by 2 bases and 4 bases, with 12 bases remaining between them. The CDR3 DNA reads as TGTGCCAGCAGTTTAGATGGGCAGCCATACGAGCAGTACTTC. Amino acids: CASSLDGQPYEQYF.

The chain joins TRBV7-9 to TRBJ2-1, with 13 nucleotides matching TRBD2. The germline gives CDR1 SEHNR, CDR2 FQNEAQ (reference sequence). The CDR3 covers 16 residues. With V trimmed by 5 bases and J by 4 bases, 5 bases remained unmatched. The CDR3 here is CASSPTGLAGYNEQFF. The CDR3 bases are TGTGCCAGCAGCCCCACGGGACTAGCGGGATACAATGAGCAGTTCTTC.

This clone has only one observation. This chain links TRBV7-3 with TRBJ2-3, with unresolved D. The CDR3 sequence is 14 residues long. Between the trimmed V and J ends, which lost 1 base and 2 bases, there was a span of 7 bases. CDR1 and CDR2 (germline): SGHTA, FQGTGA. DNA for the CDR3: TGTGCCAGCAGCTTAAATGGGGACACAGATACGCAGTATTTT. Amino acids: CASSLNGDTDTQYF.

The rearrangement joins TRBV4-1 to TRBJ2-5, with 11 bases matching TRBD2. Germline assignment: CDR1 MGHRA and CDR2 YSYEKL. The CDR3 totals 18 residues. The V gene end was trimmed by 3 bases and the J gene end by 5 bases; junction bases not matched to a gene: 14. The CDR3: CASSHNTYSGREKETQYF. The CDR3 coding sequence is TGCGCCAGCAGCCACAATACGTATAGCGGGAGGGAGAAGGAGACCCAGTACTTC.

For this clone: A much larger clone lies a single base off, so this may be a read error. This sample also contains other DNA sequences that code for the same CDR3. The rearrangement links TRBV9 to TRBJ1-1; 7 bases map to TRBD1. V trimming: 4 bases; J trimming: 1 base; junction bases outside the gene matches: 1. CDR3 length: 13 residues. The germline CDR1 and CDR2 sequences are SGDLS and YYNGEE. As DNA, the CDR3 is TGTGCCAGCAGCTCAGGGGGGAACACTGAAGCTTTCTTT. Its translation is CASSSGGNTEAFF. The full variable domain, its missing parts supplied by reference TRBV9 and TRBJ1-1, is DSGVTQTPKHLITATGQRVTLRCSPRSGDLSVYWYQQSLDQGLQFLIQYYNGEERAKGNILERFSAQQFPDLHSELNLSSLELGDSALYFCASSSGGNTEAFFGQGTRLTVV.

The J gene is TRBJ2-7, the V gene TRBV7-6; TRBD1 agrees at 7 bases. Germline-derived CDR1 and CDR2 are SGHVS and FNYEAQ. The V and J ends lost 1 base and 3 bases, in that order; junction bases with no gene match: 6. This CDR3 is built from 15 residues. DNA for the CDR3: TGTGCCAGCAGCTTAGGGCAGGGGGTAGTCTACGAGCAGTACTTC. Residues: CASSLGQGVVYEQYF. Full variable domain (remainder filled in from reference TRBV7-6 and TRBJ2-7): GAGVSQSPRYKVTKRGQDVALRCDPISGHVSLYWYRQALGQGPEFLTYFNYEAQQDKSGLPNDRFSAERPEGSISTLTIQRTEQRDSAMYRCASSLGQGVVYEQYFGPGTRLTVT.

The rearrangement joins TRBV15 to TRBJ2-3, with 8 nucleotides matching TRBD2. Germline V gives CDR1 LNHNV, CDR2 YYDKDF (reference sequence). This CDR3 contains 16 residues. Losses at the gene ends were 4 bases for V and 2 bases for J; bases not matched to a gene: 8. Written as DNA, the CDR3 is TGTGCCACCAGCAAATTAAGCGGGGGAGCCACAGATACGCAGTATTTT. Protein: CATSKLSGGATDTQYF. The complete variable domain, with remaining parts taken from reference TRBV15 and TRBJ2-3, reads DAMVIQNPRYQVTQFGKPVTLSCSQTLNHNVMYWYQQKSSQAPKLLFHYYDKDFNNEADTPDNFQSRRPNTSFCFLDIRSPGLGDTAMYLCATSKLSGGATDTQYFGPGTRLTVL.

The chain uses TRBV7-8 and TRBJ2-7; D not resolved. The CDR3 has 11 amino acids. V was clipped by 7 bases and J by 3 bases, with 7 bases between them. Germline CDR1 is SGHVS and CDR2 is FQNEAQ. The CDR3 reads CASIANYEQYF. Here the CDR3 DNA reads TGTGCCAGCATCGCGAACTACGAGCAGTACTTC.

This chain connects TRBV6-1 to TRBJ2-1; the D is unclear. This CDR3 contains 14 residues. Trimming removed 8 bases at V and 7 bases at J, with 18 bases between. Germline V gene lookup returns CDR1 MNHNS and CDR2 SASEGT. This CDR3 reads CASLFLGSSNEQFF. DNA for the CDR3: TGTGCCAGCTTATTCCTAGGCTCTAGTAATGAGCAGTTCTTC.

About this clone itself: The same CDR3 arises from other DNA sequences in this sample as well. The J gene is TRBJ2-7, the V gene TRBV28; D is undetermined. The CDR3 has 13 residues. The germline CDR1 and CDR2 sequences are MDHEN and SYDVKM. The V end was cut by 6 bases, the J end by 3 bases, with 12 bases between. The CDR3 region is CASSLGLSYEQYF. The DNA for the CDR3 is TGTGCCAGCAGCTTGGGGTTAAGCTACGAGCAGTACTTC. Based on the CDR3 plus reference TRBV28 and TRBJ2-7, the full variable domain is DVKVTQSSRYLVKRTGEKVFLECVQDMDHENMFWYRQDPGLGLRLIYFSYDVKMKEKGDIPEGYSVSREKKERFSLILESASTNQTSMYLCASSLGLSYEQYFGPGTRLTVT.